This T cell receptor beta chain was sequenced in a study of Ad26.COV2.S vaccination and SARS-CoV-2 variants. Assay: immunoSEQ multiplex PCR; the TCRdb copy retains only in-frame clones and omits some. The data show a few hundred thousand clones, with roughly nine tenths seen just once and 5.5% held by the top ten. Per the germline V gene, CDR1 is KGHDR and CDR2 is SFDVKD. This CDR3 is built from 17 residues. V trimming: 10 bases; J trimming: 5 bases; junction bases outside the gene matches: 19. Treatment meaning: some 20 received Ad26.COV2.S at low or high dose, single or two shots; five or six received placebo; per-sample allocation not given. After the first vaccine or placebo injection, samples were drawn on day 63.

This receptor was taken from a person aged 18-60 years who received the Ad26.COV2.S COVID-19 vaccine or a placebo. This chain joins TRBV24-1 and TRBJ1-1, with 9 bases lining up with TRBD1. Specimen: peripheral blood, collected in a trial of Ad26.COV2.S vaccine versus placebo. DNA for the CDR3: TGTGCCACAAACACAAACACAATGGGACAGGGTCAGACTGAAGCTTTCTTT. Protein: CATNTNTMGQGQTEAFF.